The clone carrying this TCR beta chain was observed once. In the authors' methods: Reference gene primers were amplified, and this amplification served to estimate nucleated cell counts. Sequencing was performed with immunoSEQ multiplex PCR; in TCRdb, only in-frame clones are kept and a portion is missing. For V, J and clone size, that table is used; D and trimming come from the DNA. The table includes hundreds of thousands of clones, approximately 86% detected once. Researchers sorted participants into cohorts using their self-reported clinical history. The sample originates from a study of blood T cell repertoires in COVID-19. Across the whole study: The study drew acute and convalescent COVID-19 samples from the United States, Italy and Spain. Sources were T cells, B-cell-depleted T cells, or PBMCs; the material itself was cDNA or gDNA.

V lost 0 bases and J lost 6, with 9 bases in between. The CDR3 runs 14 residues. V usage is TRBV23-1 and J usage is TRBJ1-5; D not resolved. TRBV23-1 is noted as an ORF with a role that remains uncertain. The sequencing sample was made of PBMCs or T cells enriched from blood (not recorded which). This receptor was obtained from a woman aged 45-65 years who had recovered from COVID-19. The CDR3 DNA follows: TGCGCCAGCAGTCAATCACGCGTTCTTCAGCCCCAGCATTTT. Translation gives CASSQSRVLQPQHF.